This T cell receptor (beta chain) derives from a study of CD8+ T cells in alopecia areata. The study, taken as a whole, reports: Possibly as an HLA-related effect, TCR sharing across patients appeared less clear than in mice. Normal scalp had lower clonality than lesional scalp, with alopecia totalis/universalis lesions showing this most strongly.

Comment on this clone: Its matching antigen is unknown.

The germline V gene encodes CDR1 SQVTM and CDR2 ANQGSEA. V was pared by 3 bases and J by 3 bases, with 12 bases of the junction left unmatched. The CDR3 is made up of 16 amino acids. In each case, RNA was isolated and then reverse transcribed into cDNA as the sequencing template. Repertoires were generated with immunoSEQ multiplex PCR, while TCRdb's copy carries only in-frame clones and drops some. The sample has around 30,000 clones; approximately 80% are singletons. Lesional scalp tissue (obtained by punch biopsy) and peripheral blood were collected from alopecia areata patients. PBMCs yielded sorted CD4+ and CD8+ T cells.

Sequenced input: NKG2D-low CD8+ T cells sorted from blood. The receptor comes from a human donor with alopecia areata. The V and J genes are TRBV29-1 and TRBJ1-2, with 8 bases matching TRBD1. CDR3 DNA sequence: TGCAGCGTTGACCTTCCGGGGCAGGGGGCCGACTATGGCTACACCTTC. This gives the protein CSVDLPGQGADYGYTF.